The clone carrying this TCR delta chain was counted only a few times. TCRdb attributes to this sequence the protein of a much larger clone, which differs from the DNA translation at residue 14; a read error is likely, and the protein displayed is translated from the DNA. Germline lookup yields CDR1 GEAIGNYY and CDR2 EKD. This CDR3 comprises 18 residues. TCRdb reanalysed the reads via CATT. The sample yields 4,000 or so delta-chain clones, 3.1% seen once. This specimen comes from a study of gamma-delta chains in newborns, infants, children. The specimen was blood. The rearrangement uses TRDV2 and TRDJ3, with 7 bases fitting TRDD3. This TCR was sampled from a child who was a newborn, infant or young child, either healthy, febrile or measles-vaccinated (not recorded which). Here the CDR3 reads CACDTGGWSSWDTQQMFF. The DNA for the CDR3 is TGTGCCTGTGACACCGGGGGATGGAGCTCCTGGGACACCCAACAGATGTTTTTC.